The clone carrying this T cell receptor (beta chain) was seen at least ten times. Its antigen is still unknown. Diagnoses were made from clinical symptoms, serum measures (thyroxine and TRAb), thyroid ultrasound and orbital computed tomography. This record belongs to a study of T cells in Graves' hyperthyroidism and ophthalmopathy. The V end lost 0 bases, the J end lost 5 bases, and 10 bases lay between the germline ends. The CDR3 runs to 14 residues. The germline V gene has CDR1 ENHRY and CDR2 SYGVKD. TCR beta CDR3 regions were amplified from RNA transcripts. The HTBI primer set drove a first-round RT-PCR of the TCR CDR3. From the multiplex PCR reads, TCRdb called clonotypes with MiXCR, one entry per CDR3 protein. Here the sample spans about 350,000 distinct CDR3 sequences, 15% to 20% being singletons. Study findings and constraints: Ophthalmopathy and stable hyperthyroidism were separated by a 13 V-J model.

The chain carries TRBV10-3 and TRBJ1-1; a possible D gene is TRBD1 (6 bases). The sequencing sample was made of blood. The clonotype comes from a middle-aged woman with Graves' ophthalmopathy. CDR3 amino acids: CAISESRQETEAFF. CDR3 in DNA: TGTGCCATCAGTGAGTCCAGACAGGAGACTGAAGCTTTCTTT.